This TCR beta chain derives from a study of monozygotic twins with inflammatory bowel disease. Regarding this clonotype: Its antigen is still unknown.

UMIs containing a 6-nucleotide sample barcode were added via template switching. TCRdb derives one entry per CDR3 protein from the 5' RACE reads, leaving out DNA. The sample has about 300,000 distinct CDR3 sequences. Study findings and constraints: Especially where disease activity was present, IBD patients had fewer clonotypes in common with others than healthy twins did.

Germline lookup yields CDR1 LNHNV and CDR2 YYDKDF (reference sequence). The CDR3 extends over 15 amino acids. The sample was blood. V and J are TRBV15 and TRBJ2-5; TCRdb calls TRBD1, which cannot be checked without DNA. The TCR sequence derives from a human donor with ulcerative colitis or Crohn's disease, or a healthy co-twin of an affected twin (not recorded which). The CDR3 protein is CATSRDPGQQETQYF.